This T cell receptor (beta chain) was recorded in a study of identical twins. Notes on the study in general: Memory repertoires lacked the insertion deficit that abundant cord blood beta clonotypes showed.

This clonotype was seen more than once but under ten times. Its target is not known. Germline is not matched at one junction end, which may reflect a read error. TCRdb recomputed calls from the 5' RACE reads with MiXCR, one row per CDR3 protein. Of approximately 1.8 million distinct CDR3 sequences in the sample, about 32% are singletons; the top ten hold under 0.35%. Per germline, CDR1 MGHDK and CDR2 SYGVNS. The CDR3 totals 16 residues. Input material: cord blood. This clonotype originated in a newborn girl in good health. The chain uses TRBV25-1 and TRBJ1-1; 8 bases map to TRBD1. CDR3 nucleotide sequence: TGTGCCAGCAGCGAATGGGGAGGACAGGGGAACACTGAAGCTTTCTTT. As protein: CASSEWGGQGNTEAFF.